This T cell receptor (beta chain) comes out of a study of CD8 T cells in ankylosing spondylitis. This clonotype was counted many times. TCRdb analysed the 5' RACE reads with MiXCR anew, one entry per CDR3 protein. Here the sample spans 30,000 or so distinct CDR3 sequences, about 5.3% being singletons. CDR3 size: 17 residues. The J segment lost 4 bases and the V segment lost 0 bases, leaving 10 bases of the junction unmatched. From germline, CDR1 is SGDLS and CDR2 YYNGEE. This chain uses TRBV9 with TRBJ2-5; 9 bases match TRBD2. The sample taken for sequencing was blood, either unsorted or a sorted T cell fraction (not recorded which). The TCR was taken from a female donor with ankylosing spondylitis or in good health (not recorded which). CDR3 amino acids: CASSVAPIAGAGETQYF. The CDR3 coding sequence is TGTGCCAGCAGCGTAGCTCCGATAGCGGGGGCGGGAGAGACCCAGTACTTC.